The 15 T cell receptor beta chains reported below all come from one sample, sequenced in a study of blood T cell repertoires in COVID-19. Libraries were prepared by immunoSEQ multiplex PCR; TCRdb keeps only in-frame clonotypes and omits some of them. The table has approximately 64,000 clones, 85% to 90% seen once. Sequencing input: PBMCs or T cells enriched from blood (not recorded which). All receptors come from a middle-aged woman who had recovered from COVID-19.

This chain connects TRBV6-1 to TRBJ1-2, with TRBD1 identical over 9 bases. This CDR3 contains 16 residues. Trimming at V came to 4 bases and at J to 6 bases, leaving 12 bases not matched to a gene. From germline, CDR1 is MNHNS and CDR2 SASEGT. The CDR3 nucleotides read TGTGCCAGCAGTGGAGCAGACAGGGGGATAACTAATGGCTACACCTTC. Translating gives CASSGADRGITNGYTF.

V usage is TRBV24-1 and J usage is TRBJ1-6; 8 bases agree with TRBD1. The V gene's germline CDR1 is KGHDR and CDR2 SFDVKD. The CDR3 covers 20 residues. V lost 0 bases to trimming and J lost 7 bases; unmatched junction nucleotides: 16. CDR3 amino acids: CATSDLPKEFRRTGNSPLHF. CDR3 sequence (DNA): TGTGCCACCAGTGATTTGCCGAAGGAATTCCGACGGACAGGGAATTCACCCCTCCACTTT.

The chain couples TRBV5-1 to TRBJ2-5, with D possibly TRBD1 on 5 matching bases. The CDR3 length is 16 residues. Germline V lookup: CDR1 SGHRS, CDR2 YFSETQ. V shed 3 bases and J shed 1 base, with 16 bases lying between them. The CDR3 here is CASSSSSSGSQETQYF. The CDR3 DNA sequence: TGCGCCAGCAGCTCGAGTTCTTCAGGGTCCCAAGAGACCCAGTACTTC.

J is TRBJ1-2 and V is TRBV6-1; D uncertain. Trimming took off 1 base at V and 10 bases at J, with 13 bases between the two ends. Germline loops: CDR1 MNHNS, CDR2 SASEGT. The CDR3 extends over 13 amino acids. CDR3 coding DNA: TGTGCCAGCAGTGAAGTCTTGAGGGCTGACTACACCTTC. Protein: CASSEVLRADYTF.

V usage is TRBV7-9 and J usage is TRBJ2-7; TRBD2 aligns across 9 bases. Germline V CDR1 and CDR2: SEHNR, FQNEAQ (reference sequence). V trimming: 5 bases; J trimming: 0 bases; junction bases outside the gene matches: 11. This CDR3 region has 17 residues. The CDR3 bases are TGTGCCAGCAGCCCTGCCCAGCGGGGGGTAAGCTCCTACGAGCAGTACTTC. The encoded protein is CASSPAQRGVSSYEQYF.

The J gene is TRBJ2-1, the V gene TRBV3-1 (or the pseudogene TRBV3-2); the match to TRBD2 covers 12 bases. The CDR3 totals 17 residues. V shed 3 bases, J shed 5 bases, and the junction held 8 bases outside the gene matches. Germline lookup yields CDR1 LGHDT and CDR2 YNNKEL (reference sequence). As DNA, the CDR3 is TGTGCCAGCAGCCAGGACCCAACTAGCGGGGGGAACAATGAGCAGTTCTTC. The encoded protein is CASSQDPTSGGNNEQFF.

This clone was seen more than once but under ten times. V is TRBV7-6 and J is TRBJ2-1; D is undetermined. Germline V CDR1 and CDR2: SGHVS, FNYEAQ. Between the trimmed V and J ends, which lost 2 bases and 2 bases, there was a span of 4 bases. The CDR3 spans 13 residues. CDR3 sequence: CASSLTAYNEQFF. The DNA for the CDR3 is TGTGCCAGCAGCTTAACAGCCTACAATGAGCAGTTCTTC.

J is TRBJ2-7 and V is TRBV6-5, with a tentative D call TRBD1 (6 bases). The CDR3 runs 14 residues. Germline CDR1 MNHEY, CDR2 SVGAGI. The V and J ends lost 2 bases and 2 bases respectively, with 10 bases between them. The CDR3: CASSYKGQTYEQYF. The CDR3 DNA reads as TGTGCCAGCAGTTACAAAGGACAGACCTACGAGCAGTACTTC.

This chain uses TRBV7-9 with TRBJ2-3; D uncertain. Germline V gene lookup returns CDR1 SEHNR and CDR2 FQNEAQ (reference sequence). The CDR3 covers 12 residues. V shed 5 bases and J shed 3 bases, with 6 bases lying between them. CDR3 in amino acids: CASSLSTDTQYF. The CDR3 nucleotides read TGTGCCAGCAGCCTATCGACAGATACGCAGTATTTT.

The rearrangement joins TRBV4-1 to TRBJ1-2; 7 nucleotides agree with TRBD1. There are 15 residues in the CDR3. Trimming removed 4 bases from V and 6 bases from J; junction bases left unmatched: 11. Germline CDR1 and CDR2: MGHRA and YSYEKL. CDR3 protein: CASSPPGQSVNGYTF. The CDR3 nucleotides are TGCGCCAGCAGCCCACCGGGACAGAGCGTTAATGGCTACACCTTC.

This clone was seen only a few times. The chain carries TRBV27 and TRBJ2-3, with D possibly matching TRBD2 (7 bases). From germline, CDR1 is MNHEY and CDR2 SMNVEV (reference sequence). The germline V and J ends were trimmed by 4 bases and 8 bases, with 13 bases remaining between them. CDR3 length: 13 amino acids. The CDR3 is CASSSGRGRTQYF. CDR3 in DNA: TGTGCCAGCAGTTCAGGGCGGGGGCGTACGCAGTATTTT.

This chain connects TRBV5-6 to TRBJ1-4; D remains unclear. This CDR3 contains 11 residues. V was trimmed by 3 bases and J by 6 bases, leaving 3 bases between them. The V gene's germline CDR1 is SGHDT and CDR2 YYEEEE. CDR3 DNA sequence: TGTGCCAGCAGCTCCGATGAAAAACTGTTTTTT. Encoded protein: CASSSDEKLFF.

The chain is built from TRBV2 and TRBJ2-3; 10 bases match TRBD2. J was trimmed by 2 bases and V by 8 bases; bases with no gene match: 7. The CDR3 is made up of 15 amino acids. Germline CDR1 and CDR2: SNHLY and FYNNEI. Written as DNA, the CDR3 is TGTGCCAGCGCTAGCGGGGGCCTTTTCACAGATACGCAGTATTTT. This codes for CASASGGLFTDTQYF. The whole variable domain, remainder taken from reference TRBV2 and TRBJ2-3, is EPEVTQTPSHQVTQMGQEVILRCVPISNHLYFYWYRQILGQKVEFLVSFYNNEISEKSEIFDDQFSVERPDGSNFTLKIRSTKLEDSAMYFCASASGGLFTDTQYFGPGTRLTVL.

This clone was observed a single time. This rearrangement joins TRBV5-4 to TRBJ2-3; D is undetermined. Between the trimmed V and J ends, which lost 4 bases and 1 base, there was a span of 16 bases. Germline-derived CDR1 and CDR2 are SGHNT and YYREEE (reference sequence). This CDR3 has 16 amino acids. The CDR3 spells CASSPRLRQGTDTQYF. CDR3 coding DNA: TGTGCCAGCAGCCCGCGTCTAAGGCAGGGCACAGATACGCAGTATTTT.

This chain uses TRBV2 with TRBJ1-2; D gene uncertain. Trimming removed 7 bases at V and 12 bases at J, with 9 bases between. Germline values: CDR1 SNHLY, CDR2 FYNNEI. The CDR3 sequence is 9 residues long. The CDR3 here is CASNQRHTF. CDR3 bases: TGTGCCAGCAATCAGCGTCACACCTTC.